Listed here are 11 T cell receptor beta chains from one sample, sequenced in a study of blood T cell repertoires in COVID-19 (dated by TCRdb to the early 2020s). The library was generated by the immunoSEQ multiplex PCR assay. TCRdb holds this immuneACCESS table with in-frame rearrangements only. Some clones are missing; in checked studies, unresolved V genes explain under half, and the rest has no known cause. For this sample there are about 340,000 clones; 65% to 85% appear just once. About 3% of the sample goes to the ten largest clones. The source material was peripheral blood. The receptors here all came from a man aged 25 to 40 with active or convalescent COVID-19.

The V call is TRBV11-3, the J call TRBJ1-1; D remains unclear. Germline assignment: CDR1 SGHNT and CDR2 YENEEA. The V end lost 0 bases, the J end lost 4 bases, and 12 bases lay between the germline ends. This CDR3 region has 15 residues. In nucleotides, the CDR3 is TGTGCCAGCAGCTTAGATTGGCGGTTTGTCACTGAAGCTTTCTTT. It codes for CASSLDWRFVTEAFF.

This clone was observed a handful of times. The chain employs TRBV4-1 and TRBJ2-1; 8 bases fit TRBD2. This CDR3 has 17 amino acids. V gave up 0 bases and J gave up 5 bases; unmatched junction bases: 9. Looked up from germline, CDR1 is MGHRA and CDR2 is YSYEKL. The CDR3 DNA reads as TGCGCCAGCAGCCAAGAAATTGCACTAGCGGATGACAATGAGCAGTTCTTC. Translating gives CASSQEIALADDNEQFF.

The chain joins TRBV2 to TRBJ2-1; 8 nucleotides line up with TRBD2. CDR3 length equals 14 residues. The V and J ends lost 3 bases and 6 bases, in that order; junction bases with no gene match: 4. Per the germline V gene, CDR1 is SNHLY and CDR2 is FYNNEI. The CDR3: CASSEAGGGNEQFF. The CDR3 DNA is TGTGCCAGCAGTGAGGCGGGAGGAGGCAATGAGCAGTTCTTC.

The chain carries TRBV6-5 and TRBJ2-7, with D perhaps TRBD1 (6 bases). The CDR3 is made up of 13 amino acids. Trimming took off 8 bases at V and 4 bases at J, with 15 bases between the two ends. Germline V gene sequence: CDR1 MNHEY, CDR2 SVGAGI. Here the CDR3 reads CASGATTGYEQYF. The CDR3, as DNA: TGTGCCAGCGGGGCGACGACAGGTTACGAGCAGTACTTC.

The chain's CDR3 is CASSRSGRATDTQYF. The CDR3 DNA reads TGTGCCAGCAGCCGGAGCGGTAGGGCCACAGATACGCAGTATTTT. The genes are TRBV11-2 and TRBJ2-3; perhaps TRBD2 as D (5 bases). Trimming left V 5 bases short and J 2 bases short, with 14 bases between. Germline CDR1 reads SGHAT; CDR2 reads FQNNGV. This CDR3 comprises 15 residues.

This chain links TRBV1 with TRBJ1-4; the tabulated D call, TRBD1, remains unverified against the DNA. TRBV1 is termed a pseudogene. The CDR3 runs 14 residues. CDR3: CTSLGGQPNEKLFF. The CDR3 coding sequence is TGCACCAGTTTGGGTGGGCAGCCTAATGAAAAACTGTTTTTT.

V is TRBV18 and J is TRBJ1-2; 9 bases map to TRBD1. The CDR3 consists of 14 residues. In germline, CDR1 is KGHSH, CDR2 LQKENI. With 3 bases clipped from V and 7 bases from J, the junction kept 6 bases outside the gene matches. The CDR3 coding sequence is TGTGCCAGCTCACCCCGGGACAGGGAGGGTGGCTACACCTTC. Its protein product is CASSPRDREGGYTF.

The J gene is TRBJ1-1, the V gene TRBV7-8; TRBD1 aligns across 10 bases. The germline V gene encodes CDR1 SGHVS and CDR2 FQNEAQ. The V gene end was trimmed by 5 bases and the J gene end by 0 bases; junction bases not matched to a gene: 6. The CDR3 totals 16 residues. CDR3: CASSHLGTGVNTEAFF. CDR3 sequence (DNA): TGTGCCAGCAGCCACCTCGGGACAGGGGTGAACACTGAAGCTTTCTTT.

The rearrangement joins TRBV29-1 to TRBJ2-3; maybe TRBD1 (5 bases). Germline CDR1 and CDR2: SQVTM and ANQGSEA. The CDR3 runs 13 residues. The V and J ends lost 7 bases and 0 bases respectively, with 11 bases between them. The CDR3 nucleotides are TGCAGCGGCAGGACAAAGAGCACAGATACGCAGTATTTT. Its protein product is CSGRTKSTDTQYF.

The chain recombines TRBV18 with TRBJ2-1, with a tentative D call TRBD2 (5 bases). CDR3 length: 15 amino acids. V lost 2 bases and J lost 0, with 8 bases in between. CDR1 and CDR2 from the germline V gene are KGHSH and LQKENI. The DNA for the CDR3 is TGTGCCAGCTCACCAGATGGGAGCTCCTACAATGAGCAGTTCTTC. The encoded protein is CASSPDGSSYNEQFF.

The chain uses TRBV7-3 and TRBJ1-3; D ambiguous. V lost 5 bases, J lost 2 bases, and 7 bases lay in between. This CDR3 is 13 amino acids long. The germline gives CDR1 SGHTA, CDR2 FQGTGA. The CDR3 DNA reads TGTGCCAGCAGCCGTACGGCTGGAAACACCATATATTTT. It yields the protein CASSRTAGNTIYF.